This record covers a single T cell receptor beta chain. The protocol was immunoSEQ multiplex PCR, while the TCRdb copy is restricted to in-frame clones and leaves out a portion. The sample includes 59,000 or so clones, roughly 92% of them seen just once. This entry is derived from a study of T cell changes during pregnancy in multiple sclerosis. The receptor comes from a female donor in good health, enrolled as a control in a pregnancy study. The material sequenced was peripheral blood, taken in the third trimester of pregnancy.

CDR3 nucleotides: TGCGCCAGCAGCCAAGACGGGGCCTACGAGCAGTACTTC. This gives the protein CASSQDGAYEQYF. This sequence joins TRBV4-3 and TRBJ2-7; D possibly corresponds to TRBD2 (5 bases). Trimming removed 0 bases from V and 2 bases from J, with 5 bases in between. This CDR3 contains 13 residues. Germline lookup yields CDR1 LGHNA and CDR2 YSLEER.